The 3 T cell receptor beta chains below come from one sample, sequenced in a study of cytomegalovirus exposure and HLA in healthy donors. Primers included in the PCR were 60 Vbeta and 13 Jbeta primers. Repertoires were generated with immunoSEQ multiplex PCR, while TCRdb's copy carries only in-frame clones and drops some. The sample has 120,000 or so clones; 60% to 85% are singletons. Input material: PBMCs. The receptor source for this set is a man younger than 40 in good health and CMV-seronegative.

The chain uses TRBV7-2 and TRBJ2-1, with TRBD2 matching over 16 bases. Trimming cost V 0 bases and J 6 bases; bases outside gene matches: 2. This CDR3 contains 17 residues. Germline V gives CDR1 SGHTA, CDR2 FQGNSA. The CDR3, as DNA: TGTGCCAGCAGCTTAGCTGGGACTAGCGGGGGGGCCAATGAGCAGTTCTTC. Protein product: CASSLAGTSGGANEQFF.

Only one count was recorded for this clone. V gene TRBV9 combines with J gene TRBJ2-3, with 7 bases identical to TRBD1. Germline CDR1 SGDLS, CDR2 YYNGEE. V was pared by 3 bases and J by 5 bases, with 3 bases of the junction left unmatched. The CDR3 sequence is 13 residues long. The CDR3 bases are TGTGCCAGCAGCGAGAGGGGGCGAGATACGCAGTATTTT. Protein product: CASSERGRDTQYF.

The chain couples TRBV4-2 to TRBJ1-1; tentative D call: TRBD1 (6 bases). This CDR3 region has 14 residues. The germline CDR1 and CDR2 sequences are LGHNA and YNFKEQ. V lost 4 bases, J lost 2 bases, and 11 bases lay in between. The DNA of the CDR3 is TGTGCCAGCAGCCTCGGACAGAGCAACACTGAAGCTTTCTTT. This translates into CASSLGQSNTEAFF.